The 30 T cell receptor beta chains in this list originate from one sample, sequenced in a study of blood T cell repertoires in COVID-19. Assay: immunoSEQ multiplex PCR; the TCRdb copy retains only in-frame clones and omits some. The profile shows a few hundred thousand clones, around 90% of them singletons. Specimen: peripheral blood. These receptors were obtained from a person aged 18 to 29 with COVID-19, enrolled during active disease.

DNA for the CDR3: TGTGCCAGCAGTGGGGGCCTAGCGGGAGAAGGGGGCCAAGAGACCCAGTACTTC. Translating gives CASSGGLAGEGGQETQYF. The J gene is TRBJ2-5, the V gene TRBV6-2 or TRBV6-3; 10 bases agree with TRBD2. This CDR3 is 18 amino acids long. Germline CDR1 MNHEY, CDR2 SVGEGT. V lost 5 bases, J lost 1 base, and 13 bases stayed unmatched.

The CDR3 region is CASKDSGSINEQYF. In nucleotides, the CDR3 is TGTGCCAGCAAAGATAGCGGGAGTATTAACGAGCAGTACTTC. The genes are TRBV2 and TRBJ2-7; 9 bases are shared with TRBD2. Trimming took 7 bases from V and 5 from J; bases not matched to a gene: 9. Germline values: CDR1 SNHLY, CDR2 FYNNEI. The CDR3 is 14 amino acids.

The V call is TRBV6-1, the J call TRBJ2-7; TRBD1 aligns across 11 bases. Germline V gene lookup returns CDR1 MNHNS and CDR2 SASEGT. V lost 0 bases, J lost 3 bases, and 1 base stayed unmatched. The CDR3 runs 15 residues. The CDR3 DNA is TGTGCCAGCAGTGAAGCGGGACAGGGGGGCTACGAGCAGTACTTC. This gives the protein CASSEAGQGGYEQYF.

This CDR3 reads CASSSNRAGAGELFF. The CDR3 DNA follows: TGTGCCAGCAGTTCCAACCGTGCAGGGGCCGGGGAGCTGTTTTTT. J is TRBJ2-2 and V is TRBV6-5, with a weak D call TRBD1 (6 bases). There are 15 residues in the CDR3. Germline V lookup: CDR1 MNHEY, CDR2 SVGAGI. The ends were cut back, 4 bases at V and 6 bases at J, with 15 bases in the middle.

V gene TRBV20-1 combines with J gene TRBJ2-2, with D perhaps matching TRBD2 (5 bases). Germline CDR1 and CDR2: DFQATT and SNEGSKA (reference sequence). This CDR3 is 11 amino acids long. V lost 5 bases, J lost 8 bases, and 9 bases lay in between. The CDR3: CSAPRAGELFF. CDR3 bases: TGCAGTGCTCCGAGGGCTGGGGAGCTGTTTTTT.

The chain is built from TRBV19 and TRBJ1-2; 9 positions match TRBD1. Germline V lookup: CDR1 LNHDA, CDR2 SQIVND (reference sequence). The ends lost 8 bases at V and 4 bases at J; junction bases unmatched: 2. This CDR3 has 12 residues. The CDR3 DNA sequence: TGTGCCAGTGGACAGGGGACCTATGGCTACACCTTC. It codes for CASGQGTYGYTF.

This clone has a single count. The J gene is TRBJ2-7, the V gene TRBV25-1; 9 nucleotides line up with TRBD1. Looked up from germline, CDR1 is MGHDK and CDR2 is SYGVNS. The V segment lost 6 bases and the J segment 2 bases; nucleotides outside the gene matches: 2. The CDR3 is made up of 13 amino acids. In DNA form, the CDR3 reads TGTGCCAGCAGGGACAGGGGTCCCTACGAGCAGTACTTC. Its protein is CASRDRGPYEQYF.

This chain links TRBV6-2 or TRBV6-3 with TRBJ1-1, with 8 bases aligning to TRBD1. The trim removed 2 bases at V and 6 bases at J, leaving 5 bases unmatched. CDR1 is MNHEY and CDR2 is SVGEGT in the germline V gene. This CDR3 is built from 14 residues. CDR3: CASSYLGQGAEAFF. CDR3 in DNA: TGTGCCAGCAGTTACCTCGGACAGGGCGCTGAAGCTTTCTTT.

The chain uses TRBV28 and TRBJ2-1; maybe TRBD2 (6 bases). The germline V gene encodes CDR1 MDHEN and CDR2 SYDVKM. The CDR3 loop spans 14 amino acids. With 6 bases removed from V and 5 bases from J, the gap between germline ends came to 14 bases. The CDR3 nucleotides are TGTGCCAGCAGGGCACCTGGGACTCACAATGAGCAGTTCTTC. Translating it yields CASRAPGTHNEQFF.

The rearrangement joins TRBV9 to TRBJ2-3, with a weak D call TRBD2 (5 bases). The germline CDR1 and CDR2 sequences are SGDLS and YYNGEE. The length of the CDR3 is 16 residues. The germline V and J ends were trimmed by 2 bases and 2 bases, with 15 bases remaining between them. DNA for the CDR3: TGTGCCAGCAGCGTGCATAGCGCTCAGTACACAGATACGCAGTATTTT. Translation gives CASSVHSAQYTDTQYF.

The J gene is TRBJ2-1, the V gene TRBV6-5, with TRBD2 matching 8 bases. Looked up from germline, CDR1 is MNHEY and CDR2 is SVGAGI. The V and J ends lost 8 bases and 2 bases, in that order; junction bases with no gene match: 8. The CDR3 spans 15 residues. CDR3 protein: CASHQVAGTYNEQFF. The CDR3 DNA is TGTGCCAGCCACCAAGTAGCGGGGACCTACAATGAGCAGTTCTTC.

The rearrangement joins TRBV20-1 to TRBJ1-2; unclear D gene. The V and J ends lost 5 bases and 7 bases respectively, with 8 bases between them. CDR1 is DFQATT, CDR2 SNEGSKA, per germline (reference sequence). This CDR3 spans 10 amino acids. CDR3 loop: CSAPSGGYTF. DNA for the CDR3: TGCAGTGCTCCGAGCGGTGGCTACACCTTC.

The chain links TRBV28 to TRBJ1-5; 10 bases are shared with TRBD1. Trimming at V came to 3 bases and at J to 7 bases, leaving 6 bases not matched to a gene. CDR3 length: 15 amino acids. CDR1 and CDR2 from the germline V gene are MDHEN and SYDVKM. The CDR3 is CASSFRDRGYQPQHF. Here the CDR3 DNA reads TGTGCCAGCAGTTTCCGGGACAGGGGTTACCAGCCCCAGCATTTT.

The chain combines TRBV7-9 with TRBJ2-3, with TRBD2 identical over 8 bases. The CDR3 contains 17 residues. J was trimmed by 1 base and V by 4 bases; bases with no gene match: 10. Germline V gene data show CDR1 as SEHNR and CDR2 as FQNEAQ (reference sequence). The DNA of the CDR3 is TGTGCCAGCAGCTCCCCCCGTGCGACTAGCGGCACAGATACGCAGTATTTT. Its translation is CASSSPRATSGTDTQYF.

This chain uses TRBV6-1 with TRBJ1-1; D is perhaps TRBD1 (5 bases). The germline gives CDR1 MNHNS, CDR2 SASEGT. CDR3 length: 15 amino acids. Trimming pared 2 bases from V and 3 bases from J, leaving 13 bases between. The CDR3 region has the DNA TGTGCCAGCAGTGAAACCGGCAGGGAAGACACTGAAGCTTTCTTT. Translating gives CASSETGREDTEAFF.

The chain employs TRBV27 and TRBJ1-5; possible D gene TRBD1, 5 bases. Germline-derived CDR1 and CDR2 are MNHEY and SMNVEV (reference sequence). This CDR3 is built from 14 residues. The ends were cut back, 5 bases at V and 5 bases at J, with 13 bases in the middle. CDR3 bases: TGTGCCAGCAGTCCAGGAGGGGATGATCAGCCCCAGCATTTT. Translating it yields CASSPGGDDQPQHF.

As concerns this clone: The sample has other DNA sequences that encode this CDR3 too. Here the CDR3 reads CASSQDTGNEQFF. CDR3 bases: TGTGCCAGCAGCCAAGATACAGGCAATGAGCAGTTCTTC. The chain carries TRBV3-1 (or the pseudogene TRBV3-2) and TRBJ2-1; weak D call: TRBD1 (5 bases). V was clipped by 0 bases and J by 6 bases, with 6 bases between them. The germline CDR1 and CDR2 sequences are LGHDT and YNNKEL (reference sequence). CDR3 length: 13 amino acids.

This chain joins TRBV18 and TRBJ1-3; 9 bases agree with TRBD1. The germline V gene encodes CDR1 KGHSH and CDR2 LQKENI. Trimming cost V 5 bases and J 7 bases; bases outside gene matches: 6. This CDR3 is 14 amino acids long. CDR3 coding DNA: TGTGCCAGCTCAACGGGACAGGGAGCGAACACCATATATTTT. This translates into CASSTGQGANTIYF.

The chain has TRBV30 and TRBJ2-7; 12 nucleotides align to TRBD1. The germline CDR1 and CDR2 sequences are GTSNPN and SVGIG (reference sequence). The V segment lost 5 bases and the J segment 11 bases; nucleotides outside the gene matches: 13. The CDR3 is made up of 14 amino acids. This chain's CDR3 is CAWAIAVGTGGKYF. The CDR3 DNA sequence: TGTGCCTGGGCAATTGCCGTCGGGACAGGGGGCAAGTACTTC.

The J gene is TRBJ2-3, the V gene TRBV11-3, with 10 bases that match TRBD1. Losses at the gene ends were 3 bases for V and 6 bases for J; bases not matched to a gene: 6. From germline, CDR1 is SGHNT and CDR2 YENEEA. This CDR3 has 15 amino acids. The CDR3 bases are TGTGCCAGCAGCTTCGGGACAGGGGCTGTCGATACGCAGTATTTT. Encoded protein: CASSFGTGAVDTQYF.

The chain employs TRBV9 and TRBJ2-6; the match to TRBD1 covers 8 bases. The V and J ends lost 5 bases and 0 bases, in that order; junction bases with no gene match: 4. Germline V gene lookup returns CDR1 SGDLS and CDR2 YYNGEE. The CDR3 is 16 residues long. CDR3 sequence reads: CASSNRGTSGANVLTF. The CDR3 DNA is TGTGCCAGCAGTAACAGGGGGACCTCTGGGGCCAACGTCCTGACTTTC.

This clone has just one count. V usage is TRBV25-1 and J usage is TRBJ2-2; possibly TRBD2 for D (6 bases). The germline V gene encodes CDR1 MGHDK and CDR2 SYGVNS. With 2 bases removed from V and 5 bases from J, the gap between germline ends came to 15 bases. The CDR3 is 16 residues long. CDR3: CASSEGLRRDTGELFF. The CDR3 region has the DNA TGTGCCAGCAGTGAAGGACTGAGGAGGGATACCGGGGAGCTGTTTTTT. Full variable domain (outside the CDR3, taken from reference TRBV25-1 and TRBJ2-2): EADIYQTPRYLVIGTGKKITLECSQTMGHDKMYWYQQDPGMELHLIHYSYGVNSTEKGDLSSESTVSRIRTEHFPLTLESARPSHTSQYLCASSEGLRRDTGELFFGEGSRLTVL.

CDR3: CASSTDDSPNTEAFF. The CDR3 DNA reads TGTGCCAGCAGCACAGATGACAGCCCGAACACTGAAGCTTTCTTT. This chain uses TRBV7-8 with TRBJ1-1; TRBD1 is a possible D gene (5 bases). Germline V gives CDR1 SGHVS, CDR2 FQNEAQ. The CDR3 totals 15 residues. With 5 bases removed from V and 1 base from J, the gap between germline ends came to 14 bases.

The J gene is TRBJ2-1, the V gene TRBV10-3; the match to TRBD2 covers 13 bases. CDR1 and CDR2 from the germline V gene are ENHRY and SYGVKD. Trimming removed 6 bases from V and 5 bases from J; junction bases left unmatched: 7. This CDR3 is built from 16 residues. Written as DNA, the CDR3 is TGTGCCATCAGCCGTGGGACTAGCGGGACGGACAATGAGCAGTTCTTC. This gives the protein CAISRGTSGTDNEQFF.

V usage is TRBV5-4 and J usage is TRBJ1-2; D is uncertain. This CDR3 has 13 residues. Trimming removed 5 bases at V and 2 bases at J, with 10 bases between. Germline V gene lookup returns CDR1 SGHNT and CDR2 YYREEE (reference sequence). The CDR3: CASREGPNYGYTF. The CDR3 DNA sequence: TGTGCCAGCAGGGAGGGTCCGAACTATGGCTACACCTTC.

V gene TRBV4-3 combines with J gene TRBJ2-7; TRBD1 agrees at 9 bases. The CDR3 spans 16 residues. Looked up from germline, CDR1 is LGHNA and CDR2 is YSLEER. The junction had 4 bases not matched to a gene; V was cut back by 1 base and J by 0 bases. The CDR3, as DNA: TGCGCCAGCAGCCAAGCGATGACAGGGGGCTCCTACGAGCAGTACTTC. This gives the protein CASSQAMTGGSYEQYF.

The rearrangement uses TRBV6-2 or TRBV6-3 and TRBJ2-7; D is perhaps TRBD2 (5 bases). Trimming cost V 4 bases and J 2 bases, with 12 bases left between them. The germline V gene encodes CDR1 MNHEY and CDR2 SVGEGT. CDR3 size: 14 residues. CDR3 amino acids: CASSSTRVPYEQYF. The CDR3 nucleotides are TGTGCCAGCAGTTCTACGCGGGTGCCCTACGAGCAGTACTTC.

The gene calls are TRBV24-1 and TRBJ2-1; possible D gene TRBD2, 6 bases. Germline V gene sequence: CDR1 KGHDR, CDR2 SFDVKD. The CDR3 is 16 residues long. Trimming pared 1 base from V and 3 bases from J, leaving 12 bases between. The CDR3 sequence is CATSDFDSGYYNEQFF. The DNA of the CDR3 is TGTGCCACCAGTGATTTTGATAGCGGATACTACAATGAGCAGTTCTTC.

The CDR3 DNA follows: TGTGCCAGCTCACCGGGCGCCGTGGACGAGCAGTACTTC. It encodes CASSPGAVDEQYF. This chain uses TRBV18 with TRBJ2-7; D unclear. CDR1 and CDR2 (germline): KGHSH, LQKENI. This CDR3 is built from 13 residues. Between the trimmed V and J ends, which lost 3 bases and 5 bases, there was a span of 11 bases.

In its sample, this clone was seen once. The chain couples TRBV28 to TRBJ2-7; 9 bases are a match to TRBD1. V dropped 5 bases and J dropped 0; count of bases not matched to a gene: 8. The germline V gene encodes CDR1 MDHEN and CDR2 SYDVKM. The CDR3 spans 16 residues. The CDR3 loop reads CASSPDPGQGSYEQYF. CDR3 nucleotides: TGTGCCAGCAGTCCGGACCCGGGACAGGGCTCCTACGAGCAGTACTTC.